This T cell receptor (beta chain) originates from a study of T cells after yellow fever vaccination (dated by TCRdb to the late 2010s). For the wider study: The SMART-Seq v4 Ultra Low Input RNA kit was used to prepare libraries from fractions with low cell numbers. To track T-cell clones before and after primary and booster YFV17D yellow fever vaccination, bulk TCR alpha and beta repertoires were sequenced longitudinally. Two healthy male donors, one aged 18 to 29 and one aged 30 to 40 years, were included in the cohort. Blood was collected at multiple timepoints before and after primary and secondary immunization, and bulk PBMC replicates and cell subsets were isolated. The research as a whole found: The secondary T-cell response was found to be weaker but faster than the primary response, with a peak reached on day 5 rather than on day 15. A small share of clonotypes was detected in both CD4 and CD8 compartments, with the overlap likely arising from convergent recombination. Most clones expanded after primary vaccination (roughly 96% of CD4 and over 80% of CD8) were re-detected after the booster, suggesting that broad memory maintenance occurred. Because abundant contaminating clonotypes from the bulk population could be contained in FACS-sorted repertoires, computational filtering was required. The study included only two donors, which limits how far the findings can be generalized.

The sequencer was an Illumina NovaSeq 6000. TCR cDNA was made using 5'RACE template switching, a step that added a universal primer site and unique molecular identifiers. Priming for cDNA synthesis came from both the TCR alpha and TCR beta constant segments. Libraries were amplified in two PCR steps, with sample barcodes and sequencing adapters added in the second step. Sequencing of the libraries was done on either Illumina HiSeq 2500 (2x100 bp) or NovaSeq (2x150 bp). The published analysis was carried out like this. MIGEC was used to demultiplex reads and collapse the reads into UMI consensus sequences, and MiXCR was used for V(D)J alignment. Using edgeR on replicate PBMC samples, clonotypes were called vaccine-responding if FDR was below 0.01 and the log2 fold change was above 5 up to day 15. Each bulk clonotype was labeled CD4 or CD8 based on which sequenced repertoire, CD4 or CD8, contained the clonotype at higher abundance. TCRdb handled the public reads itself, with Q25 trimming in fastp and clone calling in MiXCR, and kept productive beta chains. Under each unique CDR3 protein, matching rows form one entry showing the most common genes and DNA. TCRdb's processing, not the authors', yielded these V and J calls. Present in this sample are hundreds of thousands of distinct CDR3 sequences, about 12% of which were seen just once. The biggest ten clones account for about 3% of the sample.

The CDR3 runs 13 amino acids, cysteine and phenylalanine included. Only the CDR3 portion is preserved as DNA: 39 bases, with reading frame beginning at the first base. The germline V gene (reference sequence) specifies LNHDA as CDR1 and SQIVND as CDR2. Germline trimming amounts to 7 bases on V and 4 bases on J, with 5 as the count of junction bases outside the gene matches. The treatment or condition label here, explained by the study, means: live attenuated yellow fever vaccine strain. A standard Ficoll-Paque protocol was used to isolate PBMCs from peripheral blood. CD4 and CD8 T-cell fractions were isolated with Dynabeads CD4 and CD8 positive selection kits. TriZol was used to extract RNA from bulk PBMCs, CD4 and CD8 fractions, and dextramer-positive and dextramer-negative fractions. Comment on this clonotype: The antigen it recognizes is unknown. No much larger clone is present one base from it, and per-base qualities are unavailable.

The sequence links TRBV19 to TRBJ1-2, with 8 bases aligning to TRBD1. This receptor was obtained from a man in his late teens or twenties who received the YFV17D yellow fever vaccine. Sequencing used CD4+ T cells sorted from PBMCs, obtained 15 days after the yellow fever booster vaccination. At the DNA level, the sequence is TGTGCCAGTAAAGACAGGGGATCCTATGGCTACACCTTC. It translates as CASKDRGSYGYTF.